The clone carrying this T cell receptor (beta chain) was seen just once. These data are taken from a study of blood T cell repertoires in COVID-19. CDR1 and CDR2 (germline): SGHVS, FQNEAQ. Trimming at V came to 7 bases and at J to 4 bases, leaving 10 bases not matched to a gene. The CDR3 is made up of 15 amino acids. Clones were read by immunoSEQ multiplex PCR, and TCRdb kept only the in-frame ones, dropping some. In the table there are approximately 300,000 clones, over 75% of which are singletons. Participant-given clinical history determined each cohort assignment. This TCR derives from a woman aged 25 to 45 who had recovered from COVID-19. The sequenced sample consisted of PBMCs or T cells enriched from blood (not recorded which). The chain carries TRBV7-8 and TRBJ2-3; 8 nucleotides agree with TRBD1. The CDR3 DNA reads as TGTGCCAGCAAGCCCCGGACAGGGCGGTCAGATACGCAGTATTTT. This translates into CASKPRTGRSDTQYF.